These T cell receptor beta chains were read from a single sample in a study of technical replicates of blood from a handful of donors. Here immunoSEQ multiplex PCR was the method, and the copy in TCRdb shows in-frame clones only, minus some. The sample lists more than 65,000 clones, approximately 94% seen once, with roughly 0.4% in the top ten. Sample: T cells isolated from PBMCs. These receptors were taken from a human donor in good health. Both conserved end residues are part of each CDR3. Fields, in order: D gene, CDR3 length, clone size, V gene, J gene, CDR3 DNA, CDR3 protein. A D gene is named only where the DNA matches it firmly. Clone size is shown for a subset of rows, as once, few, many or a class of expanded clone.

>-|12|-|TRBV7-6|TRBJ1-1
TGTGCCAGCAGCTTATATGGGGGCGAAGCTTTCTTT
CASSLYGGEAFF
>TRBD1|16|-|TRBV9|TRBJ1-4
TGTGCCAGCAGCGTCGGTGCGGGACAGGTTAATGAAAAACTGTTTTTT
CASSVGAGQVNEKLFF
>-|15|-|TRBV6-1|TRBJ2-5
TGTGCCAGCAGTGAAGGCCCGGGGTCGGTGGAGACCCAGTACTTC
CASSEGPGSVETQYF
>TRBD1|14|-|TRBV6-5|TRBJ1-2
TGTGCCAGCAGTTACTCGACAGGGGGCTTTGGCTACACCTTC
CASSYSTGGFGYTF
>-|12|-|TRBV11-3|TRBJ2-3
TGTGCCAGCAGCTTATTTCGGAGTGCGCAGTATTTT
CASSLFRSAQYF
>TRBD1|13|-|TRBV27|TRBJ2-5
TGTGCCAGCAGTCCAAGACAGGGGGAGACCCAGTACTTC
CASSPRQGETQYF
>-|13|few|TRBV2|TRBJ1-2
TGTGCCAGCAGAAGGGGAAAGGACTATGGCTACACCTTC
CASRRGKDYGYTF
>TRBD1|15|-|TRBV28|TRBJ2-3
TGTGCCAGCAGCCTGGGGACAGGGGGCGCAGATACGCAGTATTTT
CASSLGTGGADTQYF
>TRBD2|14|-|TRBV5-1|TRBJ2-1
TGCGCCAGCAGCTTGTGGCTAGCGGACAATGAGCAGTTCTTC
CASSLWLADNEQFF
>-|14|-|TRBV30|TRBJ1-4
TGTGCCTGGACGAAATGGGGAGGAGATGAAAAACTGTTTTTT
CAWTKWGGDEKLFF
>TRBD1|15|-|TRBV28|TRBJ2-7
TGTGCCAGCAGTTATCCGGGACAGGGTACCCTCGAGCAGTACTTC
CASSYPGQGTLEQYF
>-|13|-|TRBV7-3|TRBJ2-7
TGTGCCAGCAGCTTGCGGGCCACCTACGAGCAGTACTTC
CASSLRATYEQYF
>-|14|-|TRBV30|TRBJ2-2
TGTGCCTGGAGGGGTGACAGACCCACCGGGGAGCTGTTTTTT
CAWRGDRPTGELFF
>-|15|-|TRBV11-2|TRBJ1-5
TGTGCCAGCAGCTTTGCGCCCGAGCCTTATCAGCCCCAGCATTTT
CASSFAPEPYQPQHF
>TRBD2|20|-|TRBV13|TRBJ2-7
TGTGCCAGCAGCTCATCGGGCCAGGGCTGGCCTAGCGGGAGGATTGGCGAGCAGTACTTC
CASSSSGQGWPSGRIGEQYF
>-|13|-|TRBV25-1|TRBJ2-7
TGTGCCAGCAGTGTGGCAGGGTCCTACGAGCAGTACTTC
CASSVAGSYEQYF
>-|13|-|TRBV7-6|TRBJ1-2
TGTGCCAGCAGCTTAGGTACAGAAATAGGCTACACCTTC
CASSLGTEIGYTF
>-|14|-|TRBV2|TRBJ1-2
TGTGCCAGCAGAGTTACTAAGTCTAACTATGGCTACACCTTC
CASRVTKSNYGYTF
>-|13|-|TRBV4-3|TRBJ2-2
TGCGCCAGCAGCCAAATAGTGAACCGGGAGCTGTTTTTT
CASSQIVNRELFF
>TRBD2|14|once|TRBV9|TRBJ2-1
TGTGCCAGCAGCGTTAGCGGGAGGGAGGATGAGCAGTTCTTC
CASSVSGREDEQFF
>TRBD1|15|-|TRBV6-5|TRBJ1-2
TGTGCCAGCAGTTCGCACGACAGGGGAGTCTATGGCTACACCTTC
CASSSHDRGVYGYTF
>TRBD2|14|-|TRBV9|TRBJ2-7
TGTGCCAGCAGCCTAGCTAGCGGGGGCTACGAGCAGTACTTC
CASSLASGGYEQYF
>TRBD1|14|-|TRBV19|TRBJ1-2
TGTGCCAGTAGTGTTAGGACAGGGGAAGCTGGCTACACCTTC
CASSVRTGEAGYTF
>TRBD2|14|-|TRBV7-2|TRBJ2-7
TGTGCCAGCAGCTTAGAACTAGCGGTATACGAGCAGTACTTC
CASSLELAVYEQYF
>-|17|-|TRBV5-1|TRBJ2-1
TGCGCCAGCAGCTTGGGGCTGCTCAGAAGGGGCGATAATGAGCAGTTCTTC
CASSLGLLRRGDNEQFF
>TRBD2|13|-|TRBV6-5|TRBJ2-1
TGTGCCAGCAGTTTAGCGGGGTCCAATGAGCAGTTCTTC
CASSLAGSNEQFF
>-|14|-|TRBV5-1|TRBJ1-5
TGCGCCAGCAGCTTGGCGGTTGGCAATCAGCCCCAGCATTTT
CASSLAVGNQPQHF
>-|11|-|TRBV6-5|TRBJ1-2
TGTGCCAGCACCAGGCTCGGCGTCTACACCTTC
CASTRLGVYTF
>-|13|-|TRBV7-7|TRBJ2-7
TGTGCCAGCAGCCCCGGACTATCCTACGAGCAGTACTTC
CASSPGLSYEQYF
>-|13|-|TRBV15|TRBJ2-3
TGTGCCACCAGTCCCCCAGTGGCAGATACGCAGTATTTT
CATSPPVADTQYF
>TRBD2|18|-|TRBV19|TRBJ2-1
TGTGCCAGTAGTCGACGAGGGACTAGCGGGAGCTCCTACAATGAGCAGTTCTTC
CASSRRGTSGSSYNEQFF
>-|12|-|TRBV7-9|TRBJ1-5
TGTGCCAGCAGCGGCGGGAATCAGCCCCAGCATTTT
CASSGGNQPQHF
>-|15|-|TRBV28|TRBJ2-7
TGTGCCAGCAGTTTAGCCACAGACAGTTCCTACGAGCAGTACTTC
CASSLATDSSYEQYF
>TRBD1|15|-|TRBV11-3|TRBJ2-5
TGTGCCAGCAGCCATCCCCAGGGGGCTAGGGAGACCCAGTACTTC
CASSHPQGARETQYF
>TRBD1|18|-|TRBV14|TRBJ2-7
TGTGCCAGCAGCCAAGATTTGTTTTCGGGGACAGGGGGCTACGAGCAGTACTTC
CASSQDLFSGTGGYEQYF
>TRBD1|15|-|TRBV18|TRBJ2-1
TGTGCCAGCTCACCCCTGGACAGGGGTTTGAATGAGCAGTTCTTC
CASSPLDRGLNEQFF
>-|15|-|TRBV11-2|TRBJ2-5
TGTGCCAGCAGCGCAGCCAGTCAGGGTCAAGAGACCCAGTACTTC
CASSAASQGQETQYF
>-|16|once|TRBV30|TRBJ2-7
TGTGCCTGGAGTGTTCGATGGAGGGAGCGCCCCTACGAGCAGTACTTC
CAWSVRWRERPYEQYF
>-|13|-|TRBV6-5|TRBJ2-7
TGTGCCAGCAGTTTGACAGGTATCTACGAGCAGTACTTC
CASSLTGIYEQYF
>-|18|-|TRBV19|TRBJ1-4
TGTGCCAGTAGCTCCCCTTTTCGTCGAGAAGCAACTAATGAAAAACTGTTTTTT
CASSSPFRREATNEKLFF
>-|10|once|TRBV29-1|TRBJ2-7
TGCAGCGCTTTAGGGGGCGAGCAGTACTTC
CSALGGEQYF
>-|11|-|TRBV20-1|TRBJ2-5
TGCAGTGCTAAGAGAGGGGAGACCCAGTACTTC
CSAKRGETQYF
>TRBD1|15|-|TRBV7-8|TRBJ2-2
TGTGCCAGCAGCCCGACAGGGTGGTTGGCCGGGGAGCTGTTTTTT
CASSPTGWLAGELFF
>-|14|-|TRBV7-2|TRBJ1-2
TGTGCCAGCAGCCCCCAAGGGGGGGCCGGTGGCTACACCTTC
CASSPQGGAGGYTF
>-|13|-|TRBV6-4|TRBJ1-5
TGTGCCAGCAGTGACCAGAGGGAATCGCCCCAGCATTTT
CASSDQRESPQHF
>TRBD1|14|-|TRBV4-1|TRBJ2-7
TGCGCCAGCAGCCCCCGGGACAGGGCCTACGAGCAGTACTTC
CASSPRDRAYEQYF
>-|11|-|TRBV29-1|TRBJ1-1
TGCAGCGCCCGGGGGAACACTGAAGCTTTCTTT
CSARGNTEAFF
>-|14|-|TRBV7-3|TRBJ2-7
TGTGCCAGCAGCTTAAATAGGGGATCCTACGAGCAGTACTTC
CASSLNRGSYEQYF
>-|16|-|TRBV6-1|TRBJ2-3
TGTGCCAGCAGTGAATATGATAGCGGAGTCACAGATACGCAGTATTTT
CASSEYDSGVTDTQYF
>-|13|-|TRBV25-1|TRBJ1-2
TGTGCCAGCAGTGAATCTAGGAGATATGGCTACACCTTC
CASSESRRYGYTF
>-|13|-|TRBV27|TRBJ1-2
TGTGCCAGCAGCCGGGTTGCTAACTATGGCTACACCTTC
CASSRVANYGYTF